The clone carrying this T cell receptor (beta chain) was counted a single time. CDR1 and CDR2 from the germline V gene are LNHDA and SQIVND (reference sequence). CDR3 length equals 18 residues. V shed 3 bases and J shed 0 bases, with 15 bases lying between them. This specimen comes from a study of control samples from healthy donors and cancer patients. TCRdb's table, derived via immunoSEQ multiplex PCR, lists solely in-frame clones and lacks some. The sample shows 120,000 or so clones, about 90% of them seen only once. The receptor's source is a man aged 55 to 69 in good health. The rearrangement uses TRBV19 and TRBJ2-6; D is perhaps TRBD1 (6 bases). Input material: blood. Here the CDR3 reads CASSIRDTFTSGANVLTF. The DNA of the CDR3 is TGTGCCAGTAGTATTAGGGACACATTCACCTCTGGGGCCAACGTCCTGACTTTC.